The 6 T cell receptor beta chains below were found in one sample sequenced in a study of blood T cell repertoires in COVID-19. This table comes from immunoSEQ multiplex PCR, and its TCRdb copy is limited to in-frame clones, with some not included. This table has roughly 200,000 clones, more than 80% appearing once. What was sequenced was PBMCs or T cells enriched from blood (not recorded which). The source is a middle-aged man who had recovered from COVID-19.

The genes are TRBV4-1 and TRBJ1-1, with D perhaps TRBD1 (6 bases). Between the trimmed V and J ends, which lost 2 bases and 4 bases, there was a span of 14 bases. The germline CDR1 and CDR2 sequences are MGHRA and YSYEKL. This CDR3 has 15 residues. Here the CDR3 DNA reads TGCGCCAGCAGCCAACTACGACAGGTTATCACTGAAGCTTTCTTT. The encoded protein is CASSQLRQVITEAFF.

This clone was detected only once. The rearrangement uses TRBV9 and TRBJ1-6; 9 bases map to TRBD1. The CDR3 sequence is 17 residues long. The V and J ends lost 3 bases and 9 bases, in that order; junction bases with no gene match: 13. From germline, CDR1 is SGDLS and CDR2 YYNGEE. The CDR3: CASSAWTGVGSGSPLHF. CDR3 in DNA: TGTGCCAGCAGCGCCTGGACAGGGGTGGGTTCAGGTTCACCCCTCCACTTT.

V usage is TRBV5-4 and J usage is TRBJ2-7; TRBD1 agrees at 7 bases. Germline trimming cut 4 bases from V and 6 bases from J; bases unmatched to any gene: 10. Germline V gene sequence: CDR1 SGHNT, CDR2 YYREEE (reference sequence). The CDR3 spans 14 residues. CDR3 sequence reads: CASSLQGRIGEQYF. Here the CDR3 DNA reads TGTGCCAGCAGCCTACAGGGGAGAATAGGCGAGCAGTACTTC. Combining the CDR3 with reference TRBV5-4 and TRBJ2-7 gives the whole variable domain ETGVTQSPTHLIKTRGQQVTLRCSSQSGHNTVSWYQQALGQGPQFIFQYYREEENGRGNFPPRFSGLQFPNYSSELNVNALELDDSALYLCASSLQGRIGEQYFGPGTRLTVT.

The table lists this clone with a few counts. V usage is TRBV19 and J usage is TRBJ1-2; D is possibly TRBD1 (5 bases). Germline loops: CDR1 LNHDA, CDR2 SQIVND (reference sequence). The ends were cut back, 6 bases at V and 1 base at J, with 18 bases in the middle. There are 16 residues in the CDR3. CDR3 bases: TGTGCCAGTAGGACCCGGCGGGACTGGGATAACTATGGCTACACCTTC. This encodes CASRTRRDWDNYGYTF.

This chain links TRBV18 with TRBJ1-1, with D perhaps matching TRBD1 (5 bases). The CDR3 totals 14 residues. V dropped 2 bases and J dropped 0 bases, with 7 bases sitting between them. Germline V gives CDR1 KGHSH, CDR2 LQKENI. CDR3 bases: TGTGCCAGCTCACCAGGGGGGATGAACACTGAAGCTTTCTTT. Residues: CASSPGGMNTEAFF.

In regard to this clone: Other DNA sequences of this sample code for an identical CDR3. V usage is TRBV19 and J usage is TRBJ2-7; 10 bases fit TRBD1. This CDR3 region has 14 residues. The V and J ends lost 3 bases and 4 bases, in that order; junction bases with no gene match: 3. Germline V CDR1 and CDR2: LNHDA, SQIVND (reference sequence). DNA of the CDR3: TGTGCCAGTAGTATCGGGACAGGGGATTACGAGCAGTACTTC. Its protein product is CASSIGTGDYEQYF.